The rows below give T cell receptor beta chains drawn from one sample of a study of T cells in Graves' hyperthyroidism and ophthalmopathy. TCRdb recomputed calls from the multiplex PCR reads with MiXCR, one row per CDR3 protein. The table lists about 360,000 distinct CDR3 sequences, approximately 13% of them singletons. The sequencing sample was made of blood. These TCRs come from a woman aged 18-29 years with Graves' hyperthyroidism. CDR3s include the opening cysteine and the closing phenylalanine or tryptophan. D genes are given only for firm matches. Not all rows give a size; the values are once, few, many and, for expanded clones, a class.

>TRBJ2-3|15|many|-|TRBV18
TGTGCCAGCTCACCAGATCGGGGAAACACAGATACGCAGTATTTT
CASSPDRGNTDTQYF
>TRBJ2-1|14|many|TRBD1|TRBV11-2
TGTGCCAGCAGCCGAAACAGGGGGTACAATGAGCAGTTCTTC
CASSRNRGYNEQFF
>TRBJ1-5|16|many|TRBD1|TRBV4-2
TGTGCCAGCAGCCAAGAGACAGGGGCTAGCAATCAGCCCCAGCATTTT
CASSQETGASNQPQHF
>TRBJ2-2|16|many|-|TRBV7-7
TGTGCTAGCAGCTCAATGCTAGATAGCGGCACCGGGGAGCTGTTTTTT
CASSSMLDSGTGELFF
>TRBJ1-6|14|many|TRBD1|TRBV30
TGTGCCTGGACGACCGGGACAGATAATTCACCCCTCCACTTT
CAWTTGTDNSPLHF
>TRBJ2-1|14|many|-|TRBV27
TGTGCCAGCAGCCCTCCTAGCTCCTACAATGAGCAGTTCTTC
CASSPPSSYNEQFF
>TRBJ2-2|17|many|TRBD2|TRBV2
TGTGCCAGCAGTGAAAGAGGACTAGCGCTGAACACCGGGGAGCTGTTTTTT
CASSERGLALNTGELFF
>TRBJ1-5|15|few|-|TRBV30
TGTGCCTGGAGTGGCGGGGGGGGGACGAATCAGCCCCAGCATTTT
CAWSGGGGTNQPQHF
>TRBJ2-7|18|many|TRBD2|TRBV9
TGTGCCAGCAGCGTAGACGCTAGCGGGAGCTCTATTTTCGCCGAGCAGTACTTC
CASSVDASGSSIFAEQYF
>TRBJ2-3|16|many|TRBD2|TRBV28
TGTGCCAGCAGTGACCCCCCGGGGGGGGGGGCAGATACGCAGTATTTT
CASSDPPGGGADTQYF
>TRBJ1-5|14|many|-|TRBV12-3/TRBV12-4
TGTGCCAGCAGCCGGGGGGATGACAATCAGCCCCAGCATTTT
CASSRGDDNQPQHF
>TRBJ2-2|13|-|-|TRBV11-2
TGTGCCAGCAGCTCTAGTTACACCGGGGAGCTGTTTTTT
CASSSSYTGELFF
>TRBJ1-4|19|-|-|TRBV3-1
TGTGCCAGCAGCCAAGATCTATACTCGGCGCAGGAGAGGGAAGGCCGACTGTTTTTT
CASSQDLYSAQEREGRLFF
>TRBJ2-3|13|few|-|TRBV20-1
TGCAGTGCTAGAGAGACTAGGGCAGATACGCAGTATTTT
CSARETRADTQYF
>TRBJ2-7|17|many|TRBD1|TRBV7-6
TGTGCCAGCAGCCCCGCCGTGGGACAGGGAATCTCCTACGAGCAGTACTTC
CASSPAVGQGISYEQYF
>TRBJ1-2|15|many|-|TRBV6-1
TGTGCCAGCACCCCTGGCCCGGGCCCCCGTGATGGCTACACCTTC
CASTPGPGPRDGYTF
>TRBJ2-7|15|few|TRBD1|TRBV3-1
TGTGCCAGCAGCCAAGAGACAGGGGATCCCTACGAGCAGTACTTC
CASSQETGDPYEQYF
>TRBJ2-3|15|many|TRBD1|TRBV27
TGTGCCAGCAGTTTAATGGCAGGGGGCGGAGATACGCAGTATTTT
CASSLMAGGGDTQYF
>TRBJ1-1|15|many|-|TRBV20-1
TGCAGTGCTAGGGATGGCTTACAGGGAGACACTGAAGCTTTCTTT
CSARDGLQGDTEAFF
>TRBJ2-2|15|-|TRBD2|TRBV6-1
TGTGCCACTCAGACTAGCGGGGCGGAGACCGGGGAGCTGTTTTTT
CATQTSGAETGELFF
>TRBJ1-1|12|many|-|TRBV20-1
TGCAGTTCGATGGCAGGGTACACTGAAGCTTTCTTT
CSSMAGYTEAFF
>TRBJ1-2|15|many|TRBD1|TRBV2
TGTGCCAGCAGTCAAGAACAGGGGGCTAACTATGGCTACACCTTC
CASSQEQGANYGYTF
>TRBJ2-7|13|many|TRBD2|TRBV29-1
TGCAGCGTTGTACTAGCGGTTGGCTACGAGCAGTACTTC
CSVVLAVGYEQYF
>TRBJ2-7|15|many|TRBD2|TRBV20-1
TGCAGTGCCCAAGGACTAGCGGGAGGGATCCACGAGCAGTACTTC
CSAQGLAGGIHEQYF
>TRBJ1-5|16|few|TRBD1|TRBV6-1
TGTGCCAGCACCCCCGGGGACAGGGGGAATAATCAGCCCCAGCATTTT
CASTPGDRGNNQPQHF
>TRBJ2-2|19|few|TRBD2|TRBV3-1
TGTGCCAGCAGCCTCGCTGGACTAGCGGGGGGGCCTGGCACCGGGGAGCTGTTTTTT
CASSLAGLAGGPGTGELFF
>TRBJ1-5|13|many|-|TRBV12-3/TRBV12-4
TGTGCCAGCAGGGGGCAGGGTGATCAGCCCCAGCATTTT
CASRGQGDQPQHF
>TRBJ1-5|15|few|TRBD1|TRBV10-3
TGTGCCATCAGTGACCTGGACAGGGGCAATCAGCCCCAGCATTTT
CAISDLDRGNQPQHF
>TRBJ2-5|15|many|TRBD2|TRBV19
TGTGCCAGTAGTCTAAGGACTAGCGGGAGTGAGACCCAGTACTTC
CASSLRTSGSETQYF
>TRBJ1-2|14|few|-|TRBV5-1
TGCGCCAGCAGCGACCCCGGCGGGGTCTCTGGCTACACCTTC
CASSDPGGVSGYTF
>TRBJ2-3|15|-|TRBD2|TRBV2
TGTGCCAGCAGTGCTGGACTAGCGGGAACGGATACGCAGTATTTT
CASSAGLAGTDTQYF
>TRBJ1-4|11|many|-|TRBV20-1
TGCAGTGCTCCTGATGTCGAAAAACTGTTTTTT
CSAPDVEKLFF
>TRBJ1-1|13|-|-|TRBV19
TGTGCCAGTAGTAGGGAGGGGCAGGGGACGGCTTTCTTT
CASSREGQGTAFF
>TRBJ2-1|20|few|TRBD1|TRBV19
TGTGCCAGTAGTATAGAGGAATGGGGACAGGGGGCAAATTCCTACAATGAGCAGTTCTTC
CASSIEEWGQGANSYNEQFF
>TRBJ2-3|14|many|TRBD2|TRBV7-3
TGTGCCAGCAGGCGAGCGGGGGGAACAGATACGCAGTATTTT
CASRRAGGTDTQYF
>TRBJ2-7|16|many|-|TRBV27
TGTGCCAGCAGTTTCCGGGGAGGGGGAGGCCCCTACGAGCAGTACTTC
CASSFRGGGGPYEQYF
>TRBJ2-1|14|-|-|TRBV11-1
TGTGCCAGCAGCTCCCGGACAGCGTACAATGAGCAGTTCTTC
CASSSRTAYNEQFF
>TRBJ1-1|13|many|-|TRBV9
TGTGCCAGCACCCCGGACGTGAACACTGAAGCTTTCTTT
CASTPDVNTEAFF
>TRBJ2-2|16|few|-|TRBV5-8
TGTGCCAGCAGCTTGCTTGCCAGGGCGAACACCGGGGAGCTGTTTTTT
CASSLLARANTGELFF
>TRBJ2-3|17|-|-|TRBV5-1
TGCGCCAGCAGCTTGGTCTCTAATTTTCCCCCTAGGGATACGCAGTATTTT
CASSLVSNFPPRDTQYF
>TRBJ2-7|15|-|-|TRBV20-1
TGCAGTGCGATGAGTGGGGGCCTATTCCGCTACGAGCAGTACTTC
CSAMSGGLFRYEQYF
>TRBJ2-3|16|-|-|TRBV5-1
TGCGCCAGCAGCCCCGTTGGTGGGCACGGCACAGATACGCAGTATTTT
CASSPVGGHGTDTQYF
>TRBJ2-2|14|many|-|TRBV20-1
TGCAGTGCTGCCAAAGAATCCGCAACCGGGGAGCTGTTTTTT
CSAAKESATGELFF
>TRBJ2-4|13|many|-|TRBV27
TGTGCCAGCAGCGGATTAGCCAAAAACATTCAGTACTTC
CASSGLAKNIQYF
>TRBJ2-4|16|few|-|TRBV28
TGTGCCAGCAGTTCCCTTGGGGGGGCGGGGTTAGACATTCAGTACTTC
CASSSLGGAGLDIQYF
>TRBJ1-5|16|few|-|TRBV19
TGTGCCAGTAGTATAGCGGGCGCCCGGGGGAATCAGCCCCAGCATTTT
CASSIAGARGNQPQHF
>TRBJ2-3|12|many|-|TRBV20-1
TGCAGTGCTAGCGGGACCGCAGATACGCAGTATTTT
CSASGTADTQYF
>TRBJ1-1|8|many|-|TRBV20-1
TGCAGTGCTAGCCAAGCTTTCTTT
CSASQAFF
>TRBJ1-2|11|many|-|TRBV30
TGTGCCGCCGACGATGGCCATGGCTACACCTTC
CAADDGHGYTF
>TRBJ2-2|15|many|-|TRBV5-1
TGCGCCAGCAGCCAGGCCGGGACCAACACCGGGGAGCTGTTTTTT
CASSQAGTNTGELFF
>TRBJ1-1|13|many|-|TRBV12-3/TRBV12-4
TGTGCCAGCAGATCACAGAGGAACACTGAAGCTTTCTTT
CASRSQRNTEAFF
>TRBJ2-5|16|-|TRBD2|TRBV6-2/TRBV6-3
TGTGCCAGCAGTCACCTAGCGGGAGTTAGGCTAGAGACCCAGTACTTC
CASSHLAGVRLETQYF
>TRBJ1-1|15|many|-|TRBV6-6
TGTGCCAGCAGTTACTCGGACAGCAGGAACACTGAAGCTTTCTTT
CASSYSDSRNTEAFF